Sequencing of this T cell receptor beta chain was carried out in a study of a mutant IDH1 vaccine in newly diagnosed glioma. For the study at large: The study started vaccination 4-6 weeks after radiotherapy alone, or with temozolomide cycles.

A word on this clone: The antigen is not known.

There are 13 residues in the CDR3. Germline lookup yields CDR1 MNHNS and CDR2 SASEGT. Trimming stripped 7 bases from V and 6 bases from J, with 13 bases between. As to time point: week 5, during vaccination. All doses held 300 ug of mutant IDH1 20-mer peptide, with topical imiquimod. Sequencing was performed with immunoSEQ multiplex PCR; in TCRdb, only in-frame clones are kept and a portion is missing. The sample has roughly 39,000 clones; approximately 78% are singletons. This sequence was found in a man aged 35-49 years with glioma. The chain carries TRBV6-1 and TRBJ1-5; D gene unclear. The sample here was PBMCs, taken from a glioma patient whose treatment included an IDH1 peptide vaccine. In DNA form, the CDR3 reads TGTGCCAGCAAATCATCGCATGTTCAGCCCCAGCATTTT. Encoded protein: CASKSSHVQPQHF.